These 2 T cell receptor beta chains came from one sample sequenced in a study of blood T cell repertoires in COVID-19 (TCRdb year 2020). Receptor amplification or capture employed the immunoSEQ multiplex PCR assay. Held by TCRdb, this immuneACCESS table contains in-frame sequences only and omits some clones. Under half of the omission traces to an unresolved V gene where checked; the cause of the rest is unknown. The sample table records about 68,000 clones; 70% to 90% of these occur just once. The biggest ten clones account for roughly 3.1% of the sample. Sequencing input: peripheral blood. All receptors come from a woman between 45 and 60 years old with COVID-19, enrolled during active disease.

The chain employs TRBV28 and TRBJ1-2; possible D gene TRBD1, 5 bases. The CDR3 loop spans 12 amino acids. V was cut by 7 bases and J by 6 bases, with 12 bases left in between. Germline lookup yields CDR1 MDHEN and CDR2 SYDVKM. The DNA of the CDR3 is TGTGCCAGCATCGGAGGGGCCCATGGCTACACCTTC. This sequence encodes CASIGGAHGYTF.

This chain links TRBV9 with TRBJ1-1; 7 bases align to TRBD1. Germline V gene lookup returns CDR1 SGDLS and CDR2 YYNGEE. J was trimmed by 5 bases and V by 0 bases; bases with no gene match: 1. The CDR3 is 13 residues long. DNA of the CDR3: TGTGCCAGCAGCGTAGACAGGGGAACTGAAGCTTTCTTT. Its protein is CASSVDRGTEAFF. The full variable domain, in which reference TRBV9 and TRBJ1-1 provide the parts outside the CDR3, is DSGVTQTPKHLITATGQRVTLRCSPRSGDLSVYWYQQSLDQGLQFLIQYYNGEERAKGNILERFSAQQFPDLHSELNLSSLELGDSALYFCASSVDRGTEAFFGQGTRLTVV.